A selection of T cell receptor beta chains follows, all from one sample in a study of graft-versus-host responses after intestinal transplantation. Libraries were prepared by immunoSEQ multiplex PCR; TCRdb keeps only in-frame clonotypes and omits some of them. There are about 14,000 clones in the sample; around 94% occur only once, and 0.71% lies in the top ten. This specimen was PBMCs, taken 9 days after transplant. These receptors originate from a human patient who received an intestinal transplant, so some T cells may come from the graft donor. The CDR3 runs from the conserved cysteine through the conserved F or W. The D gene is left open where the match is weak. Clone size appears in some rows only: once, few, many, or a class for an expanded clone.

j_call: TRBJ2-2; v_call: TRBV11-2; clone_size: .; d_call: .; cdr3_nt: TGTGCCAGCAGTTCCGCCTTGGTGAACACCGGGGAGCTGTTTTTT; cdr3_aa: CASSSALVNTGELFF
j_call: TRBJ2-5; v_call: TRBV6-5; clone_size: .; d_call: TRBD2; cdr3_nt: TGTGCCAGCAGCAATCAGTGGGAGGGCCAAGAGACCCAGTACTTC; cdr3_aa: CASSNQWEGQETQYF
j_call: TRBJ2-2; v_call: TRBV7-2; clone_size: .; d_call: .; cdr3_nt: TGTGCCAGCAGCTTAGGGGTTTCGAACACCGGGGAGCTGTTTTTT; cdr3_aa: CASSLGVSNTGELFF
j_call: TRBJ2-7; v_call: TRBV11-2; clone_size: .; d_call: .; cdr3_nt: TGTGCCAGCAGTTTCTCAGGGAGCTACGAGCAGTACTTC; cdr3_aa: CASSFSGSYEQYF
j_call: TRBJ1-2; v_call: TRBV4-1; clone_size: .; d_call: TRBD1; cdr3_nt: TGCGCCAGCAGCTCTCCCCGGGACAGGGATGTGGGAGGCTACACCTTC; cdr3_aa: CASSSPRDRDVGGYTF
j_call: TRBJ2-7; v_call: TRBV13; clone_size: .; d_call: TRBD1; cdr3_nt: TGTGCCAGCAGCTCCCAGGAGGGACAGGGTGTGGGCGAGCAGTACTTC; cdr3_aa: CASSSQEGQGVGEQYF
j_call: TRBJ2-5; v_call: TRBV30; clone_size: .; d_call: TRBD2; cdr3_nt: TGTGCCTGGGGCCTGCTTCTAGCGGGAGTAATCGAGACCCAGTACTTC; cdr3_aa: CAWGLLLAGVIETQYF
j_call: TRBJ2-1; v_call: TRBV30; clone_size: few; d_call: TRBD1; cdr3_nt: TGTGCGGGGCCAGGGACAGCGAGTGGGCAGTTCTTC; cdr3_aa: CAGPGTASGQFF
j_call: TRBJ1-2; v_call: TRBV5-8; clone_size: .; d_call: .; cdr3_nt: TGTGCCAGCAGCTTGAAGGTGCCAGTCTATGGCTACACCTTC; cdr3_aa: CASSLKVPVYGYTF
j_call: TRBJ1-2; v_call: TRBV25-1; clone_size: .; d_call: .; cdr3_nt: TGTGCCATCACCGATGGCTACACCTTC; cdr3_aa: CAITDGYTF
j_call: TRBJ1-3; v_call: TRBV4-1; clone_size: .; d_call: .; cdr3_nt: TGCGCCAGCAGGGGGATGGGAAACACCATATATTTT; cdr3_aa: CASRGMGNTIYF